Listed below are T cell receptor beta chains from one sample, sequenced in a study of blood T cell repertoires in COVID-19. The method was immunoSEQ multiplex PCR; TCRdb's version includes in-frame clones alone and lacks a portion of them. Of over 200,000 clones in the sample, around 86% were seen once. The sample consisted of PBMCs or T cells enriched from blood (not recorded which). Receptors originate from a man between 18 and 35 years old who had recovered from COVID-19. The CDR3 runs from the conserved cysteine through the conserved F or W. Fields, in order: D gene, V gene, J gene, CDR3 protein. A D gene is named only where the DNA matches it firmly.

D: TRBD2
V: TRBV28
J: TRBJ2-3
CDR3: CASSPTSGSGTDTQYF

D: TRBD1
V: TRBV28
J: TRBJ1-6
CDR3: CASSSGQGARYNSPLHF

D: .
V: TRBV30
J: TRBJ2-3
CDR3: CAYTGQGTDTQYF

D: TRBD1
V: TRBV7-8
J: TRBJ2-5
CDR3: CASSPDRGLQETQYF

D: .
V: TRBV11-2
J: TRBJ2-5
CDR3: CASTPPPGGPRETQYF

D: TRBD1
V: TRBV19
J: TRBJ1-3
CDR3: CASNDNTGVSGNTIYF

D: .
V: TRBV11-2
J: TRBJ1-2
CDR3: CASSLVGEYGYTF

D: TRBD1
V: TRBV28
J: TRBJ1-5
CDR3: CASRRDRVPQPQHF

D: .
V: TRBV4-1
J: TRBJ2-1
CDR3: CASSQEHRDYNEQFF

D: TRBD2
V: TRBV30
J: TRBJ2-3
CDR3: CAWSVRAGLAGGPPTDTQYF

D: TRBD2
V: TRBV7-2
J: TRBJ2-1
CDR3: CASSFTSGWGNEQFF

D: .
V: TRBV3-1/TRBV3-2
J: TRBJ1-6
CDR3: CASSVGSSYNSPLHF

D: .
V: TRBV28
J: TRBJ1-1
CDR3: CASSLHWRGSDTEAFF

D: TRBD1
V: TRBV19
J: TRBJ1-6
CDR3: CASSRGQGVMRSPLHF

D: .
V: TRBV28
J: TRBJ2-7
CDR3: CASRPSPDWIVTYEQYF

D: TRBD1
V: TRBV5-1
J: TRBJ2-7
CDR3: CASSLGWTGNPRGYEQYF

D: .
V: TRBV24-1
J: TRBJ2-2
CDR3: CATSSGNTGELFF

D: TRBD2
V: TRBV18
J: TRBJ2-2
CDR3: CASSAGLASTGELFF

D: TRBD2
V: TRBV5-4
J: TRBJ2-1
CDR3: CASSSLAGGERNEQFF

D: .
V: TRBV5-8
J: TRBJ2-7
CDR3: CASSLVDRLFGGEQYF

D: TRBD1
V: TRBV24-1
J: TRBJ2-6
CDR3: CATSVDRAPLRANVLTF

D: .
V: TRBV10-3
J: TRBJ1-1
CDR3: CAISETYRTAAEAFF

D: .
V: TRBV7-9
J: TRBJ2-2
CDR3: CASSRGGGELFF

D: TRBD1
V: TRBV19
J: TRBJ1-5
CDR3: CASGQGHYSNQPQHF

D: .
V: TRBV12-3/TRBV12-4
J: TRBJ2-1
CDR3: CASNWDSRNEQFF

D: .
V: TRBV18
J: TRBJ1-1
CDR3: CASSPQEGNTEAFF

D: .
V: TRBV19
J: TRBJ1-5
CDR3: CASSQGRFGVQPQHF

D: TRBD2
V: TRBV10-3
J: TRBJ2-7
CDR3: CATAGTSYSDEQYF

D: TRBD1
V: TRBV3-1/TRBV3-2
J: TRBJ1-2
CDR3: CASSQGTGANYGYTF

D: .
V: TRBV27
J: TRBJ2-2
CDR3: CASSLGGSGPGELFF

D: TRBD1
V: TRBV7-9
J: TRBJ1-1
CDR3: CASSPDPGQGNTEAFF

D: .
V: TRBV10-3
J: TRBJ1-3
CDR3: CAITGQSGNTIYF

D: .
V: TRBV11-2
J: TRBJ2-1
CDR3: CASSVLRGTSYNEQFF

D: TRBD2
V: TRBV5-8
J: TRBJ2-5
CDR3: CASSPGLAGGGQETQYF

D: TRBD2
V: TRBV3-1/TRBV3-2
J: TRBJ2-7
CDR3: CASSGPGTSSYEQYF

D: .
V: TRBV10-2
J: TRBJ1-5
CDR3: CASAFDSLYSNQPQHF

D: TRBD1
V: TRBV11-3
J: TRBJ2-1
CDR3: CASSSGTGRTTSNEQFF

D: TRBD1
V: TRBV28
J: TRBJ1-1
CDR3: CASSQPGQGDTEAFF

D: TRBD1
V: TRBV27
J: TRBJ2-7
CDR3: CASSLTGEGSYEQYF

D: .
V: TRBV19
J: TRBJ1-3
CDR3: CASSIVPKLSSGNTIYF

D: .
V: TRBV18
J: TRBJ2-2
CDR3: CASSPLETYGGELFF

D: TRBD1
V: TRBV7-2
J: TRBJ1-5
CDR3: CASSLTGAYSNQPQHF

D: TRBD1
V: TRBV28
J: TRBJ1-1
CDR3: CASSLSQGAGAFF

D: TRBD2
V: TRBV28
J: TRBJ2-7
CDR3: CASSLYGGGTYEQYF

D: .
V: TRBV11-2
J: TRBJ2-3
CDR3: CASSPFTDTQYF

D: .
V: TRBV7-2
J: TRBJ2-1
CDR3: CASSRPPSLGEQFF

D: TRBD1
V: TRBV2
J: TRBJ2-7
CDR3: CASLGQGTHEQYF

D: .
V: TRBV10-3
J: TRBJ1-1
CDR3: CAISGGTRNTEAFF

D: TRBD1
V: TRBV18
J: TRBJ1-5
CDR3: CASSPTPTGTGYSQPQHF

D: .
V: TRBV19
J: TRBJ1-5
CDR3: CASAFGDSNQPQHF